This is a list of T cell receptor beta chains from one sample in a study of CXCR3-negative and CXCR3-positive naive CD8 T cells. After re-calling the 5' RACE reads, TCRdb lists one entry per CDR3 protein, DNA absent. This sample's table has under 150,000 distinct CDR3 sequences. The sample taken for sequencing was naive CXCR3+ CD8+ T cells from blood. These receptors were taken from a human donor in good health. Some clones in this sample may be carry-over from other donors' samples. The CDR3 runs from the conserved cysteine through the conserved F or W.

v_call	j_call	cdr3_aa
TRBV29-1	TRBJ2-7	CSVVLRGSYEQYF
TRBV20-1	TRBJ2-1	CSSQTENNEQFF
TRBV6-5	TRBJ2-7	CASRSGTVSYEQYF
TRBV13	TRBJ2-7	CASSRILAPYEQYF
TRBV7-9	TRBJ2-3	CASSPGGTDTQYF
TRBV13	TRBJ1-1	CASSLPDVTEAFF
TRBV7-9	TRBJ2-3	CASSSRDKYTDTQYF
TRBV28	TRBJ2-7	CASSSPGPIGREQYF
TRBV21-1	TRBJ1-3	CASSTGDRAGNTIYF
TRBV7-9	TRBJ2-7	CASSLAKTGDYEQYF
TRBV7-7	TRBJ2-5	CASSVLAGQETQYF
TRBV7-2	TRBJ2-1	CASSSHYNEQFF
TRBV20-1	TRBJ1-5	CTAASDGQAGQPQHF
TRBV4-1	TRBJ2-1	CASSQGTDYKEQFF
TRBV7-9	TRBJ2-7	CASSARDRPYEQYF
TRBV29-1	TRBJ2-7	CSVITGSYEQYF
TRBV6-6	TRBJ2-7	CASSSTRDSIVYEQYF
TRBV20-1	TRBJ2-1	CSAPGAEYNEQFF
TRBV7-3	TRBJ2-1	CASSLSPSGGYGEQFF
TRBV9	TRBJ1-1	CASSDGPLGATEAFF
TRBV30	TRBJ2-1	CAWSAGVAGEQFF
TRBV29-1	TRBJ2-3	CSVLAGPTDTQYF
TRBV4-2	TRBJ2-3	CASSPRSGTSGSDTQYF
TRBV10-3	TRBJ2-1	CAIAGLAGGDEQFF
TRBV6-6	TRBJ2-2	CASSYTANTGELFF
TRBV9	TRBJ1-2	CASSDTTVHPPLEFYGYTF
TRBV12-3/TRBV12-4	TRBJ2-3	CASSLSSRDTDTQYF
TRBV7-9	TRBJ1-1	CASSVNRGMNTEAFF
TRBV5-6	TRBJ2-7	CASSTQDRSYEQYF
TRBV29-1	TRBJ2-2	CSVEEGQGPSGELFF
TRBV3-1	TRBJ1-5	CASSQDGNQPQHF
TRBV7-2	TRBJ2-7	CASSLVSRGLAYEQYF
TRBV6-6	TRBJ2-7	CASSYSRGNEQYF
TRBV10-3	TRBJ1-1	CAITSQGATAEAFF
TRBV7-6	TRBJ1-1	CASSLIRGEAFF
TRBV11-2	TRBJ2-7	CASALVWQTYEQYF
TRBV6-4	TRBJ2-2	CASSENSGENTGELFF
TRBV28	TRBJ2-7	CASSFDRVAYEQYF
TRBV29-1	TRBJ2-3	CSVEALAGDTQYF
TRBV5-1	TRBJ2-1	CASSLGTSGEALNEQFF
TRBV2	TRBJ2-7	CAIIVAEGPYEQYF
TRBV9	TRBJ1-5	CASSVEGTINQPQHF
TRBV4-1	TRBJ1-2	CASSQVPTLNYGYTF
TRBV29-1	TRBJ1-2	CSVLSWDYGYTF
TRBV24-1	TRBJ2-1	CATSDSSGTGAEQFF
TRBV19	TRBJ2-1	CASSIYEGGSNYNEQFF
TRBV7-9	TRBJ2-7	CASSPRDREGEQYF
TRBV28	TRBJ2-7	CASSPSRGWEQYF
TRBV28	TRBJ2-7	CASSPGLAGGEQYF
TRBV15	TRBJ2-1	CATSRGVGRADEQFF
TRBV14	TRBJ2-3	CASRTRGEDTQYF
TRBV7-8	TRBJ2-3	CASSLAGSPITDTQYF
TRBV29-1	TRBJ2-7	CSVRQGGGYEQYF
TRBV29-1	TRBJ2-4	CSVIAGAGIQYF
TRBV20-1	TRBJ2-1	CSARDKMTGGRNEQFF
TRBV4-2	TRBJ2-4	CASSQEGGPGRGQNIQYF